This T cell receptor beta chain was sequenced in a study of cytomegalovirus exposure and HLA in healthy donors. In the case of this clone: Antigen specificity is unknown.

13 Jbeta primers and 60 Vbeta primers were used for the PCR. Method: immunoSEQ multiplex PCR; TCRdb's copy keeps in-frame clones and lacks some. The sample comprises roughly 80,000 clones, about two thirds of which are singletons, and around 6.9% rests with the top ten. Germline values: CDR1 SQVTM, CDR2 ANQGSEA. V lost 2 bases and J lost 8, with 13 bases in between. The length of the CDR3 is 13 residues. Study conclusions and caveats: In vitro assays verified that three CMV-associated chains recognized CMV antigens specifically. When analyzed later, a missense DCLRE1C variant was found to be linked to TCR beta V- and J-gene trimming. An analysis that was carried out later associated 16,951 TCR beta sequences with HLA alleles at 0.05 false discovery rate.

Sequenced input: PBMCs. The V gene is TRBV29-1, the J gene TRBJ2-1; possibly TRBD2 for D (5 bases). The TCR was taken from a woman between 50 and 59 years old in good health and CMV-seropositive. CDR3 region: CSVERGGGYEQFF. The CDR3 nucleotides read TGCAGCGTTGAACGTGGCGGCGGGTATGAGCAGTTCTTC.